This T cell receptor (beta chain) was captured in a study of molecular identifiers for immune sequencing clone quantification. Study information: RNA from approximately 20,000 or 100,000 naive CD8 cells was split five ways in replicates, with four sequenced.

MiXCR was run by TCRdb on the PCR reads, yielding one entry per CDR3 protein. The repertoire has roughly 2,500 distinct CDR3 sequences, approximately 25% of them found once; the top ten carry 8% to 10%. This CDR3 has 14 residues. V lost 1 base to trimming and J lost 4 bases, with 11 bases between them. Germline CDR1 reads SGHNT; CDR2 reads YYREEE (reference sequence). For naive CD8 T cells, sorting used the CD8+CD4-CCR7+CD45RA+ phenotype. This clonotype was counted only a few times. This TCR came from a human donor in good health. Some libraries in this study had Jurkat cell RNA spiked in. Sequences were obtained from naive CD8+ T cells from blood, with Jurkat cell RNA spiked in. The sample's subset: FACS-sorted CD8+CD4-CCR7+CD45RA+ naive T cells. The V call is TRBV5-4, the J call TRBJ1-1; the D gene is possibly TRBD1 (5 bases). CDR3 protein: CASSLSGGGTEAFF. In DNA, the CDR3 is TGTGCCAGCAGCTTGTCTGGGGGTGGCACTGAAGCTTTCTTT.